What follows are 11 T cell receptor beta chains derived from one specimen sequenced in a study of T cell responses to AZD1222 COVID-19 vaccine. Sequencing was performed with immunoSEQ multiplex PCR; in TCRdb, only in-frame clones are kept and a portion is missing. The repertoire consists of about 130,000 clones, with just over 85% occurring once and the leading ten covering 9% to 15%. The sequencing here drew on peripheral blood, taken on day 0 of AZD1222 vaccination. The receptors originated from an adult in good health.

The CDR3 here is CACRDINTGELFF. Written as DNA, the CDR3 is TGTGCCTGCCGGGACATAAACACCGGGGAGCTGTTTTTT. The chain uses TRBV19 and TRBJ2-2; D is possibly TRBD1 (6 bases). Germline-derived CDR1 and CDR2 are LNHDA and SQIVND (reference sequence). V was trimmed by 11 bases and J by 2 bases, leaving 12 bases between them. The CDR3 has 13 residues.

The chain employs TRBV27 and TRBJ2-2; tentative D call: TRBD2 (7 bases). Germline CDR1 reads MNHEY; CDR2 reads SMNVEV (reference sequence). V was cut by 8 bases and J by 4 bases, with 20 bases left in between. The length of the CDR3 is 16 residues. This chain's CDR3 is CASPVRGAIRTGELFF. The CDR3 coding sequence is TGTGCCAGCCCCGTTCGGGGGGCGATACGCACCGGGGAGCTGTTTTTT.

The V and J genes are TRBV27 and TRBJ2-7, with 8 nucleotides matching TRBD1. Germline values: CDR1 MNHEY, CDR2 SMNVEV (reference sequence). The V segment lost 11 bases and the J segment 0 bases; nucleotides outside the gene matches: 6. The CDR3 runs 13 residues. The CDR3 loop reads CAVGDRSSYEQYF. The CDR3, as DNA: TGTGCCGTAGGGGACAGGAGCTCCTACGAGCAGTACTTC.

This clone has a single count. The chain carries TRBV5-4 and TRBJ1-2; D is unclear. CDR1 is SGHNT and CDR2 is YYREEE in the germline V gene (reference sequence). With 4 bases removed from V and 2 bases from J, the gap between germline ends came to 15 bases. This CDR3 comprises 15 residues. CDR3 in amino acids: CASSPALGENYGYTF. The CDR3 DNA reads TGTGCCAGCAGCCCGGCGCTAGGTGAAAACTATGGCTACACCTTC.

This chain links TRBV2 with TRBJ1-1; D is ambiguous. The CDR3 spans 13 residues. V dropped 6 bases and J dropped 1 base, with 9 bases sitting between them. The germline V gene encodes CDR1 SNHLY and CDR2 FYNNEI. CDR3 in amino acids: CASSLEENTEAFF. The CDR3 coding sequence is TGTGCCAGCAGCCTGGAGGAGAACACTGAAGCTTTCTTT.

The chain employs TRBV10-1 and TRBJ1-6, with D unresolved. The V and J ends lost 3 bases and 8 bases respectively, with 17 bases between them. The CDR3 sequence is 16 residues long. Germline V gives CDR1 WNHNN, CDR2 SYGVQD (reference sequence). CDR3 bases: TGCGCCAGCAGTGAAAAAGTTGGAGGGCTGGATTCACCCCTCCACTTT. Translated, it gives CASSEKVGGLDSPLHF.

V is TRBV2 and J is TRBJ2-7; 9 bases fit TRBD1. The V segment lost 9 bases and the J segment 3 bases; nucleotides outside the gene matches: 6. The CDR3 has 13 amino acids. Germline CDR1 SNHLY, CDR2 FYNNEI. The CDR3 region is CARKGQGGYEQYF. The CDR3 coding sequence is TGTGCCAGGAAGGGACAGGGAGGCTACGAGCAGTACTTC. The complete variable domain, with remaining parts taken from reference TRBV2 and TRBJ2-7, reads EPEVTQTPSHQVTQMGQEVILRCVPISNHLYFYWYRQILGQKVEFLVSFYNNEISEKSEIFDDQFSVERPDGSNFTLKIRSTKLEDSAMYFCARKGQGGYEQYFGPGTRLTVT.

The V gene is TRBV6-5, the J gene TRBJ1-1, with 8 nucleotides matching TRBD1. CDR1 is MNHEY, CDR2 SVGAGI, per germline. The junction had 3 bases not matched to a gene; V was cut back by 6 bases and J by 0 bases. CDR3 length equals 14 residues. The CDR3 protein is CASRGQVLNTEAFF. The CDR3 DNA reads as TGTGCCAGCAGGGGACAGGTCCTGAACACTGAAGCTTTCTTT.

This clone turned up a few times. This chain connects TRBV5-5 to TRBJ1-2; possible D gene TRBD1, 6 bases. Germline CDR1 and CDR2: SGHKS and YYEKEE (reference sequence). The CDR3 loop spans 15 amino acids. The V end was cut by 0 bases, the J end by 8 bases, with 17 bases between. The DNA for the CDR3 is TGTGCCAGCAGCTTGGCTTCGACAGGCCTTGGAGGCTACACCTTC. It translates to CASSLASTGLGGYTF.

The chain couples TRBV27 to TRBJ2-1, with 8 bases that match TRBD1. Germline CDR1 is MNHEY and CDR2 is SMNVEV (reference sequence). This CDR3 is built from 16 residues. V trimming: 6 bases; J trimming: 2 bases; junction bases outside the gene matches: 9. CDR3 amino acids: CASSPSGGETYNEQFF. The CDR3 DNA is TGTGCCAGCAGCCCCTCAGGGGGCGAAACCTACAATGAGCAGTTCTTC.

This rearrangement joins TRBV30 to TRBJ1-6; no definite D call. Trimming pared 1 base from V and 0 bases from J, leaving 7 bases between. The CDR3 consists of 15 residues. Looked up from germline, CDR1 is GTSNPN and CDR2 is SVGIG (reference sequence). The CDR3 here is CAWSEANSYNSPLHF. The DNA of the CDR3 is TGTGCCTGGAGTGAAGCCAACTCCTATAATTCACCCCTCCACTTT.